The sequence of this T cell receptor beta chain was determined in a study of T cells in women clearing cervical HPV infection. Study-wide points: Cases and controls were distinguished at AUC 0.83 by richness and V genes.

Turning to this clone: Its matching antigen is unknown. The missing CDR3 end, 3 residues past where the read stops, is filled in from the germline J gene.

Some clones are missing from TCRdb's copy, which holds only in-frame ones; the method was immunoSEQ multiplex PCR. Here the sample table reports roughly 30,000 clones. The CDR3 has 16 residues. Germline assignment: CDR1 SGHVS and CDR2 FNYEAQ. The sequencing input was blood buffy coat. The chain links TRBV7-6 to TRBJ1-2, with D uncertain. This sequence was found in a woman aged 18 to 75 with a cervical HPV16 infection that either progressed to CIN3+ or cleared (not recorded which). The part of the CDR3 DNA that was read is TGTGCCAGCAGCTTAGAGGTCCTAGCTGTCTACAATGAC. Protein product: CASSLEVLAVYND. The entire CDR3 reads CASSLEVLAVYNDYTF. The full variable domain, completed using reference TRBV7-6 and TRBJ1-2, is GAGVSQSPRYKVTKRGQDVALRCDPISGHVSLYWYRQALGQGPEFLTYFNYEAQQDKSGLPNDRFSAERPEGSISTLTIQRTEQRDSAMYRCASSLEVLAVYNDYTFGSGTRLTVV.